This entry lists 23 T cell receptor beta chains sequenced from one sample in a study of CD8 T cells in Susac syndrome. The RNA input was roughly 0.45 to 1 ug, and it was reverse transcribed with random hexamers. From the immunoSEQ multiplex PCR reads, TCRdb called clonotypes with MiXCR, one entry per CDR3 protein. The top ten clones hold roughly 0.14% of a sample with approximately 100,000 distinct CDR3 sequences, around nine tenths of them seen once. The specimen sequenced was CD4+ T cells from PBMCs. The source of these receptors is a human donor in good health.

The chain combines TRBV4-2 with TRBJ1-5; weak D call: TRBD1 (6 bases). Trimming removed 0 bases at V and 2 bases at J, with 20 bases between. The CDR3 runs to 19 residues. Germline values: CDR1 LGHNA, CDR2 YNFKEQ. CDR3 sequence (DNA): TGTGCCAGCAGCCAAGACCTCGGGGGGGCTGGTTTGGGCAATCAGCCCCAGCATTTT. Its translation is CASSQDLGGAGLGNQPQHF.

The chain joins TRBV7-9 to TRBJ2-3; D perhaps matches TRBD2 (6 bases). Germline loops: CDR1 SEHNR, CDR2 FQNEAQ (reference sequence). The CDR3 has 15 amino acids. Trimming shortened V by 0 bases and J by 3 bases, and 10 bases separated the two germline ends. The chain's CDR3 is CASSLAETRTDTQYF. CDR3 sequence (DNA): TGTGCCAGCAGCTTAGCGGAGACTAGAACAGATACGCAGTATTTT.

The rearrangement joins TRBV19 to TRBJ1-2; a possible D gene is TRBD1 (5 bases). CDR1 and CDR2 (germline): LNHDA, SQIVND (reference sequence). V lost 7 bases and J 4 bases, leaving 13 bases between the germline ends. CDR3 size: 13 residues. CDR3 in amino acids: CASTRDGAYGYTF. CDR3 nucleotides: TGTGCCAGTACAAGGGACGGGGCCTATGGCTACACCTTC.

The rearrangement uses TRBV19 and TRBJ2-2, with 8 bases lining up with TRBD2. CDR1 LNHDA and CDR2 SQIVND come from the germline V gene (reference sequence). This CDR3 has 14 amino acids. The junction had 7 bases not matched to a gene; V was cut back by 5 bases and J by 8 bases. The CDR3, as DNA: TGTGCCAGTAGTCAGCGGGAGATTTCGGGGGAGCTGTTTTTT. This sequence encodes CASSQREISGELFF.

V gene TRBV11-3 combines with J gene TRBJ2-2; TRBD1 matches 10 bases. The CDR3 is 15 residues long. J was trimmed by 7 bases and V by 5 bases; bases with no gene match: 7. Germline V gene data show CDR1 as SGHNT and CDR2 as YENEEA. The DNA for the CDR3 is TGTGCCAGCAGCAAGCGGACAGGGGGGGACGGGGAGCTGTTTTTT. Its protein is CASSKRTGGDGELFF.

The chain has TRBV13 and TRBJ2-7; 11 bases line up with TRBD2. Germline V gene sequence: CDR1 PRHDT, CDR2 FYEKMQ (reference sequence). The V gene end was trimmed by 7 bases and the J gene end by 3 bases; junction bases not matched to a gene: 5. The CDR3 length is 14 residues. This chain's CDR3 is CASNIAGGRYEQYF. DNA for the CDR3: TGTGCCAGCAATATAGCGGGGGGGCGCTACGAGCAGTACTTC.

The table lists this clonotype with a count of one. CDR3 loop: CASSYRDRPTYEQYF. CDR3 bases: TGTGCCAGCAGCTACCGGGACAGACCTACATACGAGCAGTACTTC. The chain is built from TRBV5-6 and TRBJ2-7; the match to TRBD1 covers 7 bases. CDR3 length equals 15 residues. Germline V gene data show CDR1 as SGHDT and CDR2 as YYEEEE. Trimming removed 3 bases from V and 4 bases from J; junction bases left unmatched: 10.

This clonotype was detected a few times. The CDR3 DNA follows: TGTGCCAGCAGCTTAGGTGTCACTGAAGCTTTCTTT. As protein: CASSLGVTEAFF. V and J are TRBV7-2 and TRBJ1-1, with D hard to call. The CDR3 extends over 12 amino acids. Trimming left V 1 base short and J 4 bases short, with 4 bases between. Looked up from germline, CDR1 is SGHTA and CDR2 is FQGNSA.

The chain uses TRBV29-1 and TRBJ2-5; D perhaps matches TRBD2 (5 bases). CDR1 is SQVTM, CDR2 ANQGSEA, per germline. The CDR3 covers 12 residues. Trimming removed 4 bases at V and 5 bases at J, with 11 bases between. The CDR3 DNA reads as TGCAGCGTTGGGACTTCGGGGGAGACCCAGTACTTC. Amino acid sequence: CSVGTSGETQYF.

V gene TRBV7-2 combines with J gene TRBJ2-1; TRBD1 is a possible D gene (6 bases). Trimming shortened V by 2 bases and J by 5 bases, and 13 bases separated the two germline ends. The CDR3 covers 15 residues. Germline V lookup: CDR1 SGHTA, CDR2 FQGNSA. The CDR3 region is CASSLRRDKNNEQFF. In DNA form, the CDR3 reads TGTGCCAGCAGCTTACGCCGGGACAAAAACAATGAGCAGTTCTTC.

This chain links TRBV29-1 with TRBJ2-1, with TRBD2 matching 9 bases. V was pared by 7 bases and J by 9 bases, with 1 base of the junction left unmatched. CDR3 length: 10 amino acids. Germline V gene data show CDR1 as SQVTM and CDR2 as ANQGSEA. CDR3 protein: CSGGGVEQFF. Here the CDR3 DNA reads TGCAGCGGCGGGGGGGTTGAGCAGTTCTTC.

The chain carries TRBV6-1 and TRBJ2-6, with a tentative D call TRBD2 (6 bases). The V gene's germline CDR1 is MNHNS and CDR2 SASEGT. V was clipped by 7 bases and J by 0 bases, with 19 bases between them. The CDR3 contains 18 residues. In DNA form, the CDR3 reads TGTGCCAGCAAAACCGGGACTCATCTTAGCTCTGGGGCCAACGTCCTGACTTTC. Protein sequence: CASKTGTHLSSGANVLTF.

The chain carries TRBV3-1 and TRBJ2-1; 9 bases align to TRBD1. The germline CDR1 and CDR2 sequences are LGHDT and YNNKEL (reference sequence). This CDR3 is built from 14 residues. Trimming took 4 bases from V and 9 from J; bases not matched to a gene: 7. The CDR3 DNA sequence: TGTGCCAGCAGCCGAGGACAGGGGCGGGGTGAGCAGTTCTTC. This sequence encodes CASSRGQGRGEQFF.

The V call is TRBV6-2 or TRBV6-3, the J call TRBJ1-5; the match to TRBD1 covers 10 bases. The CDR3 has 14 residues. The J segment lost 5 bases and the V segment lost 6 bases, leaving 4 bases of the junction unmatched. Germline V CDR1 and CDR2: MNHEY, SVGEGT. The CDR3: CASSYDRGHQPQHF. The CDR3 DNA follows: TGTGCCAGCAGCTACGACAGGGGGCATCAGCCCCAGCATTTT.

This clonotype was recorded only once. V is TRBV20-1 and J is TRBJ1-2, with D possibly matching TRBD1 (6 bases). The CDR3 runs 14 residues. V was shortened by 2 bases and J by 4 bases, with 14 bases between the two germline ends. The V gene's germline CDR1 is DFQATT and CDR2 SNEGSKA (reference sequence). The CDR3 reads CSARKQGGSYGYTF. DNA for the CDR3: TGCAGTGCTAGAAAACAGGGAGGGAGCTATGGCTACACCTTC.

V is TRBV13 and J is TRBJ2-5, with D perhaps TRBD1 (5 bases). The CDR3 totals 15 residues. The ends were cut back, 5 bases at V and 4 bases at J, with 17 bases in the middle. Germline V gene sequence: CDR1 PRHDT, CDR2 FYEKMQ (reference sequence). The CDR3 reads CASSANYPGRETQYF. The CDR3 nucleotides read TGTGCCAGCAGCGCAAACTACCCAGGGCGAGAGACCCAGTACTTC. Variable domain in full (rest from reference TRBV13 and TRBJ2-5): AAGVIQSPRHLIKEKRETATLKCYPIPRHDTVYWYQQGPGQDPQFLISFYEKMQSDKGSIPDRFSAQQFSDYHSELNMSSLELGDSALYFCASSANYPGRETQYFGPGTRLLVL.

This chain joins TRBV5-6 and TRBJ2-3, with 7 nucleotides matching TRBD1. Germline V gene sequence: CDR1 SGHDT, CDR2 YYEEEE. The CDR3 has 15 residues. The trim removed 4 bases at V and 4 bases at J, leaving 9 bases unmatched. The CDR3 spells CASSMEVRGSDTQYF. CDR3 sequence (DNA): TGTGCCAGCAGCATGGAGGTCAGGGGGTCAGATACGCAGTATTTT.

This clonotype has a handful of counts. The CDR3 loop reads CASSLRDRSYEQYF. CDR3 coding DNA: TGTGCCAGCAGTTTACGGGACAGGTCCTACGAGCAGTACTTC. V gene TRBV27 combines with J gene TRBJ2-7, with TRBD1 matching 8 bases. Germline V gene data show CDR1 as MNHEY and CDR2 as SMNVEV (reference sequence). CDR3 length equals 14 residues. Trimming removed 2 bases from V and 1 base from J; junction bases left unmatched: 1.

The chain combines TRBV20-1 with TRBJ2-7; tentatively, D is TRBD1 (6 bases). The CDR3 is 12 residues long. V was trimmed by 6 bases and J by 4 bases, leaving 13 bases between them. Germline CDR1 DFQATT, CDR2 SNEGSKA (reference sequence). The CDR3 DNA is TGCAGTGCAATGACAGGTAGTTACGAGCAGTACTTC. This codes for CSAMTGSYEQYF.

The gene calls are TRBV7-2 and TRBJ1-6, with D possibly being TRBD1 (5 bases). V was cut by 1 base and J by 9 bases, with 13 bases left in between. From germline, CDR1 is SGHTA and CDR2 FQGNSA. This CDR3 is built from 15 residues. For the CDR3, the DNA is TGTGCCAGCAGCTTAGAGGCGGTTGGGGGTTCACCCCTCCACTTT. It yields the protein CASSLEAVGGSPLHF.

This clonotype has a single count. The chain combines TRBV4-1 with TRBJ2-1; no firm D call. Trimming removed 3 bases from V and 3 bases from J, with 6 bases in between. CDR3 length equals 13 residues. The V gene's germline CDR1 is MGHRA and CDR2 YSYEKL. The CDR3 sequence is CASSQMGYNEQFF. The CDR3 DNA sequence: TGCGCCAGCAGCCAGATGGGCTACAATGAGCAGTTCTTC.

The chain has TRBV29-1 and TRBJ2-7, with D possibly TRBD1 on 5 matching bases. The CDR3 sequence is 13 residues long. V dropped 2 bases and J dropped 5 bases, with 13 bases sitting between them. Germline loops: CDR1 SQVTM, CDR2 ANQGSEA. The chain's CDR3 is CSVELSLGDEQYF. As DNA, the CDR3 is TGCAGCGTTGAATTGTCTCTAGGGGACGAGCAGTACTTC.

The CDR3 region has the DNA TGCGCCAGCAGCTGGAGCGGGAGTACCAAAAACATTCAGTACTTC. It yields the protein CASSWSGSTKNIQYF. The V gene is TRBV5-1, the J gene TRBJ2-4, with 8 bases fitting TRBD2. Germline CDR1 SGHRS, CDR2 YFSETQ. This CDR3 comprises 15 residues. Germline trimming cut 3 bases from V and 2 bases from J; bases unmatched to any gene: 4.